This TCR beta chain derives from a study of T-cell memory formation after mild COVID-19. General study points: Cross-reactive memory apparently joined, as some responding clones appeared in pre-infection memory. Most CD4+ clones that shrank were in CM and EM, while CD8+ ones turned up in EMRA.

TCRdb itself ran the 5' RACE reads through MiXCR, one entry per CDR3 protein. The data show 270,000 or so distinct CDR3 sequences, under 20% seen once. The CDR3 has 14 residues. The germline V gene has CDR1 SGHTA and CDR2 FQGNSA. After removal of 1 base from V and 7 bases from J, the junction contained 4 bases not matched to a gene. This clonotype was seen more than once but under ten times. What it binds is not known. The receptor was isolated from a man younger than 35 who had mild COVID-19 (a few samples of this study predate the infection). Cell type and time point are not known. The sample taken for sequencing was PBMCs or a T cell subset sorted from them (not recorded which). The chain employs TRBV7-2 and TRBJ2-3, with 8 bases that match TRBD1. The CDR3, as DNA: TGTGCCAGCAGCTTAGGGCAGGGGGCTTATACGCAGTATTTT. It translates to CASSLGQGAYTQYF.